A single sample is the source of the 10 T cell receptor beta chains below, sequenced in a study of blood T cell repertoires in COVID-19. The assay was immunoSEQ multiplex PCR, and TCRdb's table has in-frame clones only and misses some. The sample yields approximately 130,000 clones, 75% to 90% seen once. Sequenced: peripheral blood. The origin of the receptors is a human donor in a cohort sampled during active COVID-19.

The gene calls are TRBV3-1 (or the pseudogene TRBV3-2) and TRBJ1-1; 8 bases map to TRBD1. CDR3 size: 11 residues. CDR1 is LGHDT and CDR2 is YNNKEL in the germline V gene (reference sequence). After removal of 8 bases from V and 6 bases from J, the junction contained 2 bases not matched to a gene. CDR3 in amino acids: CASRQGPEAFF. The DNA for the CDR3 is TGTGCCAGCCGACAGGGGCCTGAAGCTTTCTTT.

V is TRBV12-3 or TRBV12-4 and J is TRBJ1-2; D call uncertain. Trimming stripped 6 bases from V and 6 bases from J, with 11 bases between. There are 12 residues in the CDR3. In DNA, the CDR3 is TGTGCCAGCAGCCCAGGCTTCGATGGCTACACCTTC. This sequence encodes CASSPGFDGYTF.

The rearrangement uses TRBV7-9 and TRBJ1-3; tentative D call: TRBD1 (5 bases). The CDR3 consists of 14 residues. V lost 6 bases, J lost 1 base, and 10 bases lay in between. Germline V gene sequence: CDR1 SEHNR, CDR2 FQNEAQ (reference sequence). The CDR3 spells CASRTGSSGNTIYF. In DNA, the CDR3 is TGTGCCAGCAGAACAGGATCTTCTGGAAACACCATATATTTT.

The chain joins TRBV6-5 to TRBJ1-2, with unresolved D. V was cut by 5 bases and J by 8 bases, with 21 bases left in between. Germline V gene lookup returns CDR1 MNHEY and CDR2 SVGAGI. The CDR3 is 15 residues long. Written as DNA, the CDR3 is TGTGCCAGCAGTACCCTGACTAGTTGGGTGGAAGGCTACACCTTC. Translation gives CASSTLTSWVEGYTF.

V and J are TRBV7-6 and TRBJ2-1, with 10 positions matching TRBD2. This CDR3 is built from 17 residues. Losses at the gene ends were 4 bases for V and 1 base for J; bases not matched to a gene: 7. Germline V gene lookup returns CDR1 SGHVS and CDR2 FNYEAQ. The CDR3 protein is CASSSAGGSASYNEQFF. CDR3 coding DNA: TGTGCCAGCAGCTCAGCGGGAGGGTCGGCGTCCTACAATGAGCAGTTCTTC.

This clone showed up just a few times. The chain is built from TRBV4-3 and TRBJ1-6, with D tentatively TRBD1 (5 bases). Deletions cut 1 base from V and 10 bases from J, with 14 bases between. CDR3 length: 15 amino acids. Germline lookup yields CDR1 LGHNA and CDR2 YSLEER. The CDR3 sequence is CASSQVSGLASPLHF. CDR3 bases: TGCGCCAGCAGCCAAGTTTCAGGGTTGGCATCACCCCTCCACTTT.

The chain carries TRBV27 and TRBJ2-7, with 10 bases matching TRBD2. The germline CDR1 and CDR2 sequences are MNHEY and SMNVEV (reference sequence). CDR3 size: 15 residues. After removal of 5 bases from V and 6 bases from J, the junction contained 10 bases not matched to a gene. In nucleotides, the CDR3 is TGTGCCAGCAGTACCCTACTAGCGGGGCGCGCCGAGCAGTACGTC. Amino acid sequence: CASSTLLAGRAEQYV.

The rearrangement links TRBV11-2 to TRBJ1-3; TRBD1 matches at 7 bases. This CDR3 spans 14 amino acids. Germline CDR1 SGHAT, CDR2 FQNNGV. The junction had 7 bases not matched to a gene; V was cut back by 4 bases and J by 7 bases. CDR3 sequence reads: CASSSEARGNTIYF. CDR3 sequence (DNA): TGTGCCAGCAGCTCGGAAGCCAGGGGGAACACCATATATTTT.

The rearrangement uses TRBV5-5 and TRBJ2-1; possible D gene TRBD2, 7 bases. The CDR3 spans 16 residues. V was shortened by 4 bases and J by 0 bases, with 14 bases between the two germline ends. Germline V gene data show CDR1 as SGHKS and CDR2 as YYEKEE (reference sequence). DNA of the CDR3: TGTGCCAGCAGCCCAATAAGGGGGGGCTCCTACAATGAGCAGTTCTTC. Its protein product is CASSPIRGGSYNEQFF.

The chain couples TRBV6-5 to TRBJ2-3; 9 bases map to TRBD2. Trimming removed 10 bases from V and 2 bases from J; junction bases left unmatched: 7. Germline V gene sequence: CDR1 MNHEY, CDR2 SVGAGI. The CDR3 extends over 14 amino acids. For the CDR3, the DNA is TGTGCCATCTCGCGGGGGGGCCACACAGATACGCAGTATTTT. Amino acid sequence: CAISRGGHTDTQYF.